A single sample gave rise to the 5 T cell receptor beta chains below, sequenced in a study of blood T cell repertoires in COVID-19. Libraries were prepared by immunoSEQ multiplex PCR; TCRdb keeps only in-frame clonotypes and omits some of them. Of 220,000 or so clones listed, approximately 90% are singletons. The sequenced sample consisted of peripheral blood. The receptors shown here come from a man between 60 and 75 years old with COVID-19, enrolled during active disease.

There are a few counts of this clone. The chain is built from TRBV5-4 and TRBJ1-3; a weak D match, TRBD1 (6 bases). Deletions cut 1 base from V and 8 bases from J, with 16 bases between. The germline V gene has CDR1 SGHNT and CDR2 YYREEE (reference sequence). CDR3 length: 15 residues. Here the CDR3 reads CASSLQRGMTDTIYF. The CDR3 DNA sequence: TGTGCCAGCAGCTTGCAAAGGGGGATGACGGACACCATATATTTT.

The chain carries TRBV21-1 and TRBJ2-7; whether TRBD1, the table's D call, matches the DNA was not checked. TRBV21-1 is noted as a pseudogene. The CDR3 covers 13 residues. The CDR3 here is CASKLLTGSEQYF. CDR3 sequence (DNA): TGTGCCAGCAAGCTTTTGACAGGGTCCGAGCAGTACTTC.

The CDR3 nucleotides are TGTGCCAGCAGGGGCATACAGGGAGACAGTTATCAGCCCCAGCATTTT. This codes for CASRGIQGDSYQPQHF. The chain combines TRBV2 with TRBJ1-5; the D gene is possibly TRBD1 (6 bases). The ends were cut back, 6 bases at V and 5 bases at J, with 20 bases in the middle. Germline CDR1 SNHLY, CDR2 FYNNEI. This CDR3 comprises 16 residues.

The chain uses TRBV6-6 and TRBJ1-3, with TRBD1 as a possible D gene (5 bases). The CDR3 totals 16 residues. Trimming removed 6 bases from V and 4 bases from J, with 19 bases in between. The germline CDR1 and CDR2 sequences are MNHNY and SVGAGI (reference sequence). This chain's CDR3 is CASRGQGSPSGNTIYF. In nucleotides, the CDR3 is TGTGCCAGCAGGGGCCAGGGTTCCCCCTCCGGAAACACCATATATTTT.

This clone was observed a single time. This chain uses TRBV5-4 with TRBJ2-1, with 8 bases matching TRBD2. Unmatched junction bases numbered 6, after V lost 4 bases and J lost 9 bases. The CDR3 extends over 13 amino acids. Germline assignment: CDR1 SGHNT and CDR2 YYREEE (reference sequence). DNA for the CDR3: TGTGCCAGCAGCCCGACTAGCGCGCGTGAGCAGTTCTTC. It codes for CASSPTSAREQFF.